This paragraph covers one T cell receptor beta chain sequence. Germline CDR1 SGDLS, CDR2 YYNGEE. This CDR3 is built from 15 residues. Trimming took 3 bases from V and 9 from J; bases not matched to a gene: 10. The data originate from a study of cytomegalovirus exposure and HLA in healthy donors. Primers for the PCR totalled 60 Vbeta and 13 Jbeta. The repertoire was sequenced with immunoSEQ multiplex PCR; TCRdb's copy has only in-frame clones and lacks some. The data contain about 80,000 clones, approximately 60% of them singletons. The sequence was obtained from a male donor in good health and CMV-seropositive. Sequencing was done on a sample of PBMCs. The J gene is TRBJ2-1, the V gene TRBV9; 9 bases line up with TRBD2. This chain's CDR3 is CASSEGAGGGGEQFF. As DNA, the CDR3 is TGTGCCAGCAGCGAGGGGGCGGGAGGGGGCGGTGAGCAGTTCTTC.